This is a list of T cell receptor beta chains from one sample in a study of cytomegalovirus exposure and HLA in healthy donors. TCRdb's table, derived via immunoSEQ multiplex PCR, lists solely in-frame clones and lacks some. The data contain approximately 170,000 clones, 79% of them seen just once; the ten biggest clones take up around 1.6%. Sequences were obtained from PBMCs. The receptors were sampled from a woman aged 18-35 years in good health and CMV-seronegative. Each CDR3 is given with its conserved first and last residue. D genes are given only for firm matches. Size is omitted from some rows. Given values are once, few, many or a class for expanded clones.

j_call | clone_size | v_call | d_call | cdr3_nt | cdr3_aa
TRBJ2-7 | NA | TRBV2 | NA | TGTGCCAGCAGTGAATCACCGGGAGAATATAGCGAGCAGTACTTC | CASSESPGEYSEQYF
TRBJ2-7 | NA | TRBV19 | TRBD1 | TGTGCCACAAAACCGACAGGGGACGCCCGACAGTACTTC | CATKPTGDARQYF
TRBJ1-3 | NA | TRBV6-1 | NA | TGTGCCGGGGGGGGAGGAAACACCATATATTTT | CAGGGGNTIYF
TRBJ1-1 | NA | TRBV28 | NA | TGTGCCAGCAGTTTATCGTCAGGGGTGAACACTGAAGCTTTCTTT | CASSLSSGVNTEAFF
TRBJ2-5 | NA | TRBV5-1 | NA | TGCGCCAGCAGCTTGGGGCCGCAAGAGACCCAGTACTTC | CASSLGPQETQYF
TRBJ2-3 | NA | TRBV7-8 | TRBD1 | TGTGCCAGCAGCTTCTCCACAGGGGAAGATACGCAGTATTTT | CASSFSTGEDTQYF
TRBJ2-7 | NA | TRBV7-6 | NA | TGTGCCAGCAGCTTAGGGTCCACAGCCTACGAGCAGTACTTC | CASSLGSTAYEQYF
TRBJ1-5 | NA | TRBV6-5 | NA | TGTGCCAGCAGTACGGAGAGTTTCTATCAGCCCCAGCATTTT | CASSTESFYQPQHF
TRBJ2-1 | NA | TRBV27 | TRBD1 | TGTGCCAGCAGTAAACAGGGGACGTTTCCGTTCTTC | CASSKQGTFPFF
TRBJ1-5 | NA | TRBV6-4 | NA | TGTGCCAGCCTCGGGGGTGGCAATCAGCCCCAGCATTTT | CASLGGGNQPQHF
TRBJ1-2 | NA | TRBV7-9 | TRBD1 | TGTGCCAGCAGCGAAACAGGGGAATATGGCTACACCTTC | CASSETGEYGYTF
TRBJ1-3 | NA | TRBV28 | NA | TGTGCCAGCAGTAAAACGGGCCCCTTCAGGGGCACCATATATTTT | CASSKTGPFRGTIYF
TRBJ2-3 | NA | TRBV7-9 | TRBD2 | TGTGCCAGCAGCTTAGGGCGGGCTAGCGGGAGCACAGATACGCAGTATTTT | CASSLGRASGSTDTQYF
TRBJ1-6 | NA | TRBV6-1 | NA | TGTGCCAGCGCCGGGGGGAACAATTCACCCCTCCACTTT | CASAGGNNSPLHF
TRBJ2-6 | few | TRBV7-2 | NA | TGTGCCAGCAGCTCGGGTGGTCCTGGGGCCAACGTCCTGACTTTC | CASSSGGPGANVLTF
TRBJ2-4 | once | TRBV19 | NA | TGTGCCAGTAGTATAGCTCACCGGGATCCTGGAACCAAAAACATTCAGTACTTC | CASSIAHRDPGTKNIQYF
TRBJ2-3 | NA | TRBV4-2 | TRBD2 | TGTGCCAGCAGCCAAGAAGTTCCTAGCGGGGGGGCAGATACGCAGTATTTT | CASSQEVPSGGADTQYF
TRBJ2-5 | NA | TRBV6-4 | TRBD2 | TGTGCCAGCAGACGTACTGCGGGGGTTCAAGAGACCCAGTACTTC | CASRRTAGVQETQYF
TRBJ2-7 | NA | TRBV18 | NA | TGTGCCAGCTCACCGTACGGCGCGGGGAACTCCTACGAGCAGTACTTC | CASSPYGAGNSYEQYF
TRBJ2-7 | NA | TRBV7-6 | TRBD2 | TGTGCCAGCAGCTTACCTAGCGGGGCCGGTGAGCAGTACTTC | CASSLPSGAGEQYF
TRBJ1-3 | NA | TRBV9 | TRBD1 | TGTGCCAGCAGCCAGGGGGACACCATATATTTT | CASSQGDTIYF
TRBJ1-6 | NA | TRBV6-1 | TRBD1 | TGTGCCAGCAGTGAGTGGGACAGCGCGTCCTATAATTCACCCCTCCACTTT | CASSEWDSASYNSPLHF
TRBJ1-1 | few | TRBV5-6 | TRBD1 | TGTGCCAGCAGCCCCGATGGGGGACAGATGAACACTGAAGCTTTCTTT | CASSPDGGQMNTEAFF
TRBJ1-2 | NA | TRBV7-9 | NA | TGTGCCAGCAGCTTAGTAGGCGGGGATACTAACTATGGCTACACCTTC | CASSLVGGDTNYGYTF
TRBJ1-1 | NA | TRBV18 | NA | TGTGCCAGCTCATCGGACGGGGAGAACACTGAAGCTTTCTTT | CASSSDGENTEAFF
TRBJ1-2 | NA | TRBV28 | NA | TGTGCCAGCAGTTTATTGGGCAGCCTGGGCTATGGCTACACCTTC | CASSLLGSLGYGYTF
TRBJ1-2 | NA | TRBV28 | TRBD1 | TGTGCCAGCAGTTCCAGGGGGCTTTCTTTTAACTATGGCTACACCTTC | CASSSRGLSFNYGYTF
TRBJ1-1 | NA | TRBV7-8 | NA | TGTGCCAGCAGCTTAGCGTCAGGGGCTTCAACTGAAGCTTTCTTT | CASSLASGASTEAFF
TRBJ1-1 | NA | TRBV28 | NA | TGTGCCAGTACTAGGGGGGGGTTAGCCACTGAAGCTTTCTTT | CASTRGGLATEAFF
TRBJ1-4 | NA | TRBV11-1 | NA | TGTGCCAGCAGCTACGGCACAGGAGAAAAACTGTTTTTT | CASSYGTGEKLFF
TRBJ2-7 | NA | TRBV18 | NA | TGTGCCAGCTCACCGGGCTTGGGCGACGAGCAGTACTTC | CASSPGLGDEQYF
TRBJ2-7 | NA | TRBV2 | TRBD1 | TGTGCCAGCAGTGAAGTAGGACAGGGTAGGGGGGAGCAGTACTTC | CASSEVGQGRGEQYF
TRBJ1-5 | once | TRBV4-1 | NA | TGCGCCAGCAGCCAAGAATGGCAGGGGAGCCAGCCCCAGCATTTT | CASSQEWQGSQPQHF
TRBJ1-5 | NA | TRBV18 | NA | TGTGCCAGCTCACTCAAGGAGGGGGGGGTCCAGCCCCAGCATTTT | CASSLKEGGVQPQHF
TRBJ2-7 | NA | TRBV2 | TRBD2 | TGTGCCAGCAGTGAAGCGCTAGTAGCGGGGGCCCACTTC | CASSEALVAGAHF
TRBJ2-1 | NA | TRBV7-6 | TRBD2 | TGTGCCAGCAGCCTGGGGACTACCCCGCCCTACAATGAGCAGTTCTTC | CASSLGTTPPYNEQFF
TRBJ1-4 | NA | TRBV30 | NA | TGTGCCTGGAGGACTACTGCGGGGCCCTGGGAAAAACTGTTTTTT | CAWRTTAGPWEKLFF
TRBJ1-6 | NA | TRBV19 | TRBD1 | TGTGCCAGCAAGAAAGGACAGGGGAGCTCACCCCTCCACTTT | CASKKGQGSSPLHF
TRBJ1-5 | NA | TRBV15 | NA | TGTGCCACCAGCAGAGATAAGGGGGGGGCCAAGCCCCAGCATTTT | CATSRDKGGAKPQHF
TRBJ1-6 | few | TRBV4-1 | NA | TGCGCCAGCAGCCAAGATGAGTATTTCAATTCACCCCTCCACTTT | CASSQDEYFNSPLHF
TRBJ1-1 | NA | TRBV21-1 | NA | TGTGCCAGCAGCAACTGGACAACTCAAAGGGACACTGAAGCTTTCTTT | CASSNWTTQRDTEAFF
TRBJ1-5 | NA | TRBV7-2 | NA | TGTGCCAGCAGCCCAGGAGGGCCCCAGCATTTT | CASSPGGPQHF
TRBJ2-3 | NA | TRBV5-1 | NA | TGCGCCAGCAGCTGGGGGGACGGAGCCACAGATACGCAGTATTTT | CASSWGDGATDTQYF
TRBJ2-7 | NA | TRBV5-4 | NA | TGTGCCAGCAGCCTCTATGGCGAGCAGTACTTC | CASSLYGEQYF
TRBJ1-3 | NA | TRBV11-2 | TRBD1 | TGTGCCAGCAGCTACCCAGGGGGGAACACCATATATTTT | CASSYPGGNTIYF
TRBJ1-1 | NA | TRBV7-6 | NA | TGTGCCAGCAGCCTTGGACAGAACACTGAAGCTTTCTTT | CASSLGQNTEAFF
TRBJ2-7 | few | TRBV5-4 | TRBD2 | TGTGCCAGCAGCACACGGGGGGGGACTAGCGGGGACCTGGGGTACGAGCAGTACTTC | CASSTRGGTSGDLGYEQYF
TRBJ2-5 | NA | TRBV2 | NA | TGTGCCAGCAGTGAGGGGACGGACAGACAAGAGACCCAGTACTTC | CASSEGTDRQETQYF
TRBJ1-1 | NA | TRBV9 | NA | TGTGCCAGCAGCCCCAACAAGGAGGATGACACTGAAGCTTTCTTT | CASSPNKEDDTEAFF
TRBJ2-7 | few | TRBV27 | NA | TGTGCCAGCAGTTTGCAGGCCTCCTACGAGCAGTACTTC | CASSLQASYEQYF
TRBJ1-1 | NA | TRBV5-4 | NA | TGTGCCAGCAGCACCACAGGGTTTGAGGGAGAAGCTTTCTTT | CASSTTGFEGEAFF
TRBJ1-6 | NA | TRBV9 | NA | TGTGCCAGCAATCAGGGGCCATCCTATAATTCACCCCTCCACTTT | CASNQGPSYNSPLHF
TRBJ2-2 | NA | TRBV11-2 | TRBD2 | TGTGCCAGCAGCTTAGGGCTAGCGGGCACCGGGGAGCTGTTTTTT | CASSLGLAGTGELFF
TRBJ2-5 | NA | TRBV25-1 | NA | TGTGCCAGCAGTGCCAGGGGTTATATGGAGGAGACCCAGTACTTC | CASSARGYMEETQYF
TRBJ2-7 | NA | TRBV5-1 | NA | TGCGCCAGCAGCTTGGGGGCGGGGCCCAACGAGCAGTACTTC | CASSLGAGPNEQYF